Listed below are T cell receptor beta chains from one sample, sequenced in a study of T cells after yellow fever vaccination. TCRdb re-called the 5' RACE reads with MiXCR, one entry per CDR3 protein. The data hold some 250,000 distinct CDR3 sequences, with approximately 3.5% observed a single time. The sequences come from PBMCs, collected 15 days after the yellow fever booster vaccination. Source of these receptors: a man aged 18 to 35 who received the YFV17D yellow fever vaccine. Each CDR3 is given without its conserved first and last residue.

ASSFASQSAYNEQF	TRBV7-9	TRBJ2-1
ASSWARGGLTWIRDYEQY	TRBV6-6	TRBJ2-7
ASSWLGGVPTEAF	TRBV12-3/TRBV12-4	TRBJ1-1
ASCAKDTDTQY	TRBV5-1	TRBJ2-3
ASSLGFGAGETQY	TRBV18	TRBJ2-5
ASTRTPNSNQPQH	TRBV4-1	TRBJ1-5
ASSLVGGEKDTQY	TRBV7-2	TRBJ2-3
SAPAAVAGGVNEQF	TRBV20-1	TRBJ2-1
RGEDRSTDTQY	TRBV20-1	TRBJ2-3
ASSFGGLAGGRMDTQY	TRBV5-1	TRBJ2-3
ASSEGWEANGYT	TRBV6-1	TRBJ1-2
ASILLAGGYNEQF	TRBV12-3/TRBV12-4	TRBJ2-1
ASRPRTGEETQY	TRBV19	TRBJ2-5
ASSQESQGAYEQY	TRBV4-1	TRBJ2-7
SASATGRGRYGYT	TRBV20-1	TRBJ1-2
ASSLAGTSGVNEQF	TRBV5-1	TRBJ2-1
ASSMHRGPPSNQPQH	TRBV5-6	TRBJ1-5
ASRTRTRRGETQY	TRBV6-2/TRBV6-3	TRBJ2-5
ASSSQGMETQY	TRBV7-2	TRBJ2-5
ASSLEGQSGYGYT	TRBV5-1	TRBJ1-2
ASSASGGELF	TRBV7-3	TRBJ2-2
SAMGWGLDEQY	TRBV20-1	TRBJ2-7
ASSLPGDSPLH	TRBV7-2	TRBJ1-6
ASSLQGSDTQY	TRBV6-2/TRBV6-3	TRBJ2-3
ASSLDGTSGYEQY	TRBV7-2	TRBJ2-7
ASSNRDREYTEAF	TRBV9	TRBJ1-1
ATSRDLGQETQY	TRBV15	TRBJ2-5
ASSQDRSYGYT	TRBV14	TRBJ1-2
ASSFSGLATDTQY	TRBV9	TRBJ2-3
ASTPGSGGPPSTDTQY	TRBV19	TRBJ2-3
ASSYPDSSYEQY	TRBV5-4	TRBJ2-7
ASSLTWRGSYNEQF	TRBV7-2	TRBJ2-1
ASSLGDIPYEQY	TRBV5-4	TRBJ2-7
STDAGGGTDTQY	TRBV29-1	TRBJ2-3
ATSVKGTYNEQF	TRBV24-1	TRBJ2-1
ASSFSGSGNTIY	TRBV27	TRBJ1-3
ASSLQPDRVEAEAF	TRBV5-1	TRBJ1-1
ASSLRLHSPLH	TRBV7-2	TRBJ1-6
ASSALTGAGNTIY	TRBV9	TRBJ1-3
SARDGGGGEKLF	TRBV20-1	TRBJ1-4
AISRGAQNTEAF	TRBV10-3	TRBJ1-1
ASSLVAGGENIQY	TRBV5-1	TRBJ2-4
ASRIGTGGPYEQY	TRBV19	TRBJ2-7